Below are 24 T cell receptor beta chains sequenced from a single sample in a study of shared clonotypes between healthy human individuals. This table comes from immunoSEQ multiplex PCR, and its TCRdb copy is limited to in-frame clones, with some not included. The sample includes 2 million to 3 million clones, roughly 93% of them seen just once. Sequencing input: naive CD4+ T cells from PBMCs. The subset was: CD45RA+ positively selected. The receptors originated from a young man in good health. Some clones in this sample may be carry-over from other donors' samples.

In regard to this clone: The sample has other DNA sequences that encode this CDR3 too. The V call is TRBV29-1, the J call TRBJ2-5; D may be TRBD2 (5 bases). Trimming took off 4 bases at V and 2 bases at J, with 11 bases between the two ends. This CDR3 spans 13 amino acids. In germline, CDR1 is SQVTM, CDR2 ANQGSEA. This CDR3 is CSVGREDQETQYF. The CDR3 DNA reads as TGCAGCGTTGGACGGGAAGATCAAGAGACCCAGTACTTC.

Details on this clone: The same CDR3 can be traced to other DNA sequences in this sample. CDR3 sequence (DNA): TGTGCCAGCAGCTTAGCGCAGGGACAACTGAACACTGAAGCTTTCTTT. It yields the protein CASSLAQGQLNTEAFF. The chain carries TRBV7-6 and TRBJ1-1, with D possibly matching TRBD1 (6 bases). This CDR3 contains 16 residues. V was clipped by 0 bases and J by 0 bases, with 11 bases between them. Germline V CDR1 and CDR2: SGHVS, FNYEAQ.

The chain recombines TRBV7-3 with TRBJ1-5; the D is unclear. V shed 2 bases and J shed 3 bases, with 8 bases lying between them. This CDR3 contains 14 residues. CDR1 is SGHTA and CDR2 is FQGTGA in the germline V gene. In nucleotides, the CDR3 is TGTGCCAGCAGCTTAGATCGCATCAATCAGCCCCAGCATTTT. This translates into CASSLDRINQPQHF.

CDR3 nucleotide sequence: TGTGCCAGCACAGGGCCTGAAGCTTTCTTT. This sequence encodes CASTGPEAFF. The rearrangement uses TRBV28 and TRBJ1-1, with D perhaps matching TRBD1 (5 bases). The CDR3 extends over 10 amino acids. The germline V and J ends were trimmed by 7 bases and 6 bases, with 6 bases remaining between them. The germline V gene encodes CDR1 MDHEN and CDR2 SYDVKM.

CDR3 in amino acids: CSVERRGLETQYF. CDR3 nucleotides: TGCAGCGTTGAACGCAGGGGGCTTGAGACCCAGTACTTC. The chain employs TRBV29-1 and TRBJ2-5; 8 bases match TRBD1. Germline V gives CDR1 SQVTM, CDR2 ANQGSEA. The V segment lost 2 bases and the J segment 5 bases; nucleotides outside the gene matches: 4. The CDR3 covers 13 residues. Full variable domain (missing parts from reference TRBV29-1 and TRBJ2-5): SAVISQKPSRDICQRGTSLTIQCQVDSQVTMMFWYRQQPGQSLTLIATANQGSEATYESGFVIDKFPISRPNLTFSTLTVSNMSPEDSSIYLCSVERRGLETQYFGPGTRLLVL.

CDR3 loop: CASSQEGQGTPGNEQFF. The CDR3 coding sequence is TGTGCCAGCAGCCAAGAAGGACAGGGAACCCCTGGGAATGAGCAGTTCTTC. V and J are TRBV4-2 and TRBJ2-1; 8 bases line up with TRBD1. The V segment lost 0 bases and the J segment 7 bases; nucleotides outside the gene matches: 11. The CDR3 is made up of 17 amino acids. CDR1 and CDR2 (germline): LGHNA, YNFKEQ.

The chain couples TRBV5-1 to TRBJ2-7, with a tentative D call TRBD1 (6 bases). Germline V gene sequence: CDR1 SGHRS, CDR2 YFSETQ. This CDR3 contains 14 residues. The V end lost 0 bases, the J end lost 5 bases, and 12 bases lay between the germline ends. CDR3 amino acids: CASSLGQGIDEQYF. CDR3 DNA sequence: TGCGCCAGCAGCTTGGGTCAGGGGATCGACGAGCAGTACTTC.

The J gene is TRBJ1-4, the V gene TRBV30; the match to TRBD1 covers 9 bases. The germline V gene has CDR1 GTSNPN and CDR2 SVGIG (reference sequence). Germline trimming cut 6 bases from V and 8 bases from J; bases unmatched to any gene: 4. This CDR3 has 12 residues. This CDR3 reads CACGTGSEKLFF. In nucleotides, the CDR3 is TGTGCCTGCGGGACAGGGTCCGAAAAACTGTTTTTT.

The chain links TRBV15 to TRBJ2-1, with D maybe TRBD2 (5 bases). This CDR3 comprises 13 residues. Germline V gene sequence: CDR1 LNHNV, CDR2 YYDKDF (reference sequence). Trimming took 9 bases from V and 6 from J, leaving 15 bases between them. CDR3 in amino acids: CATAWGVGNEQFF. DNA of the CDR3: TGTGCCACAGCCTGGGGAGTAGGCAATGAGCAGTTCTTC. The whole variable domain, remainder taken from reference TRBV15 and TRBJ2-1, is DAMVIQNPRYQVTQFGKPVTLSCSQTLNHNVMYWYQQKSSQAPKLLFHYYDKDFNNEADTPDNFQSRRPNTSFCFLDIRSPGLGDTAMYLCATAWGVGNEQFFGPGTRLTVL.

V gene TRBV4-1 combines with J gene TRBJ2-7; D call uncertain. CDR1 is MGHRA, CDR2 YSYEKL, per germline. V gave up 0 bases and J gave up 3 bases, with 6 bases separating them. The CDR3 runs 13 residues. The CDR3 DNA sequence: TGCGCCAGCAGCCAAGAGGCCCGCTACGAGCAGTACTTC. It yields the protein CASSQEARYEQYF.

The V and J genes are TRBV28 and TRBJ1-2, with D unclear. CDR1 is MDHEN, CDR2 SYDVKM, per germline. CDR3 length: 16 residues. V was shortened by 2 bases and J by 2 bases, with 15 bases between the two germline ends. The CDR3 nucleotides read TGTGCCAGCAGTTTAGAGGCCGGGTACGGGAACTATGGCTACACCTTC. As protein: CASSLEAGYGNYGYTF.

The chain uses TRBV5-4 and TRBJ1-1; D perhaps matches TRBD1 (5 bases). The CDR3 spans 16 residues. Trimming pared 3 bases from V and 1 base from J, leaving 16 bases between. Germline CDR1 and CDR2: SGHNT and YYREEE (reference sequence). The CDR3 nucleotides read TGTGCCAGCAGCTGGGGCGGATTGGGGCCGAACACTGAAGCTTTCTTT. Residues: CASSWGGLGPNTEAFF.

This rearrangement joins TRBV2 to TRBJ1-6, with a tentative D call TRBD1 (6 bases). The germline V gene has CDR1 SNHLY and CDR2 FYNNEI. V was cut by 7 bases and J by 7 bases, with 17 bases left in between. The CDR3 is 15 residues long. The CDR3 nucleotides read TGTGCCAGCAATCTACAGGGAGGGTCGAATTCACCCCTCCACTTT. Protein: CASNLQGGSNSPLHF.

A note on this clone: This same CDR3 is encoded by further DNA sequences in the sample. This sequence joins TRBV7-9 and TRBJ2-7, with 8 bases that match TRBD2. CDR3 length equals 16 residues. Germline CDR1 SEHNR, CDR2 FQNEAQ (reference sequence). V dropped 5 bases and J dropped 0; count of bases not matched to a gene: 9. CDR3 coding DNA: TGTGCCAGCAGCCCCGGGGGGCTAGCGGGCTCCTACGAGCAGTACTTC. This translates into CASSPGGLAGSYEQYF.

The rearrangement joins TRBV6-6 to TRBJ2-7, with D tentatively TRBD2 (6 bases). The V gene lost 10 bases and the J gene lost 1 base, with 17 bases spanning the gap. There are 14 residues in the CDR3. Germline CDR1 reads MNHNY; CDR2 reads SVGAGI (reference sequence). The CDR3 DNA is TGTGCCACCAACGGGCGGGCGGGATCCTACGAGCAGTACTTC. Amino acids: CATNGRAGSYEQYF.

The V and J genes are TRBV7-9 and TRBJ2-7; weak D call: TRBD2 (5 bases). Germline CDR1 reads SEHNR; CDR2 reads FQNEAQ (reference sequence). The CDR3 extends over 17 amino acids. The V end was cut by 4 bases, the J end by 0 bases, with 19 bases between. DNA of the CDR3: TGTGCCAGCAGCTCGGCCCAAGGGCGGGCCAGCTCCTACGAGCAGTACTTC. Translated, it gives CASSSAQGRASSYEQYF.

The V and J genes are TRBV30 and TRBJ2-7, with 8 bases lining up with TRBD2. Germline CDR1 is GTSNPN and CDR2 is SVGIG (reference sequence). This CDR3 comprises 13 residues. The J segment lost 3 bases and the V segment lost 5 bases, leaving 6 bases of the junction unmatched. CDR3 nucleotides: TGTGCCTGGGACGAAGGGACTAGCTACGAGCAGTACTTC. Translated: CAWDEGTSYEQYF. Together with reference TRBV30 and TRBJ2-7, the CDR3 gives the full variable domain: SQTIHQWPATLVQPVGSPLSLECTVEGTSNPNLYWYRQAAGRGLQLLFYSVGIGQISSEVPQNLSASRPQDRQFILSSKKLLLSDSGFYLCAWDEGTSYEQYFGPGTRLTVT.

The chain couples TRBV5-1 to TRBJ2-1; TRBD2 agrees at 11 bases. With 6 bases clipped from V and 8 bases from J, the junction kept 7 bases outside the gene matches. Germline loops: CDR1 SGHRS, CDR2 YFSETQ. The CDR3 contains 14 residues. CDR3 amino acids: CASTPGLAGHEQFF. DNA of the CDR3: TGCGCCAGCACCCCTGGACTAGCGGGTCATGAGCAGTTCTTC. The variable domain in full, completed from reference TRBV5-1 and TRBJ2-1, reads KAGVTQTPRYLIKTRGQQVTLSCSPISGHRSVSWYQQTPGQGLQFLFEYFSETQRNKGNFPGRFSGRQFSNSRSEMNVSTLELGDSALYLCASTPGLAGHEQFFGPGTRLTVL.

The chain joins TRBV28 to TRBJ1-2; D gene uncertain. Germline assignment: CDR1 MDHEN and CDR2 SYDVKM. V was pared by 1 base and J by 0 bases, with 12 bases between. The CDR3 is 16 amino acids. The CDR3 protein is CASSLYRTSPNYGYTF. CDR3 in DNA: TGTGCCAGCAGTTTATATCGGACCTCCCCTAACTATGGCTACACCTTC.

This chain connects TRBV12-5 to TRBJ2-3; 9 nucleotides line up with TRBD2. Germline assignment: CDR1 LGHNT and CDR2 FRNRAP. The CDR3 is 15 amino acids. Trimming removed 2 bases from V and 2 bases from J; junction bases left unmatched: 2. CDR3 bases: TGTGCTAGTGGTTTGTCTAGCGGGATCACAGATACGCAGTATTTT. Translation gives CASGLSSGITDTQYF.

The chain is built from TRBV28 and TRBJ1-5; no reliable D call. Germline CDR1 and CDR2: MDHEN and SYDVKM. V lost 8 bases to trimming and J lost 7 bases, with 15 bases between them. CDR3 length: 13 residues. CDR3 DNA sequence: TGTGCCAGCGGTCTGGGGTGGTCACAGCCCCAGCATTTT. This codes for CASGLGWSQPQHF.

Comments on this clone: The sample carries other DNA sequences with the same CDR3. DNA for the CDR3: TGTGCCAGCAGCCCAGGGCACGAGCAGTACTTC. Protein product: CASSPGHEQYF. This sequence joins TRBV7-9 and TRBJ2-7; perhaps TRBD1 as D (5 bases). Per germline, CDR1 SEHNR and CDR2 FQNEAQ (reference sequence). The CDR3 sequence is 11 residues long. The V end was cut by 5 bases, the J end by 5 bases, with 7 bases between.

The chain links TRBV19 to TRBJ2-7, with D tentatively TRBD1 (6 bases). The CDR3 totals 15 residues. Germline-derived CDR1 and CDR2 are LNHDA and SQIVND (reference sequence). Trimming left V 6 bases short and J 0 bases short, with 15 bases between. This CDR3 reads CASRGQPFNSYEQYF. The DNA for the CDR3 is TGTGCCAGTAGGGGACAACCCTTTAACTCCTACGAGCAGTACTTC.

The chain joins TRBV7-9 to TRBJ2-2; D not certain. Trimming removed 5 bases from V and 8 bases from J, with 12 bases in between. Germline values: CDR1 SEHNR, CDR2 FQNEAQ (reference sequence). The CDR3 is made up of 13 amino acids. DNA for the CDR3: TGTGCCAGCAGCAAAATAACTCCGGGGGAGCTGTTTTTT. Translation gives CASSKITPGELFF. Supplemented by reference TRBV7-9 and TRBJ2-2, the full variable domain reads DTGVSQNPRHKITKRGQNVTFRCDPISEHNRLYWYRQTLGQGPEFLTYFQNEAQLEKSRLLSDRFSAERPKGSFSTLEIQRTEQGDSAMYLCASSKITPGELFFGEGSRLTVL.